This T cell receptor (beta chain) was found in a study of Ad26.COV2.S vaccination and SARS-CoV-2 variants. With regard to this clone: What it recognizes is unknown.

Treatment denoted: roughly 20 received Ad26.COV2.S at low or high dose, single or two shots; about 5 received placebo; per-sample allocation not given. Samples were taken on day 63 after the first vaccine or placebo injection. Ad26 vector vaccine expressed Wuhan-strain SARS-CoV-2 spike. Clones were sequenced by immunoSEQ multiplex PCR, and TCRdb holds only the in-frame ones, with some missing. The sample gives 380,000 or so clones, 83% of which show up once; just under 7.5% is in the top ten. This CDR3 is built from 14 residues. The germline V and J ends were trimmed by 4 bases and 7 bases, with 16 bases remaining between them. In germline, CDR1 is SEHNR, CDR2 FQNEAQ (reference sequence). Study-wide results and caveats: TCR breadth and depth analyses may have underestimated total T cell responses.

The V and J genes are TRBV7-9 and TRBJ1-1; D gene ambiguous. The TCR sequence derives from a person between 18 and 65 years old who received the Ad26.COV2.S COVID-19 vaccine or a placebo. The sample in question was peripheral blood, obtained in a trial of Ad26.COV2.S vaccine versus placebo. CDR3 in amino acids: CASSSNRGWGEAFF. The CDR3 nucleotides read TGTGCCAGCAGCTCCAATCGGGGATGGGGTGAAGCTTTCTTT.